This is a list of T cell receptor beta chains from one sample in a study of OX40 agonist ivuxolimab in advanced cancers. The method was immunoSEQ multiplex PCR; TCRdb's version includes in-frame clones alone and lacks a portion of them. Counted here are approximately 82,000 clones, 80% to 90% occurring once; the ten biggest clones make up about 0.72%. This specimen consisted of CD4+ or CD8+ T cells sorted from blood, obtained in a trial of the OX40 agonist ivuxolimab. The receptors here all came from an adult with an advanced solid tumor such as melanoma, head and neck, liver or kidney cancer. The CDR3 runs from the conserved cysteine through the conserved F or W. D genes are given only for firm matches. Some rows have no size entry. The others give once, few or many, or a class for an expanded clone.

j_call | clone_size | v_call | d_call | cdr3_aa | cdr3_nt
TRBJ1-1 | . | TRBV6-5 | TRBD1 | CASSLHRGTEAFF | TGTGCCAGCAGTTTACACAGGGGAACTGAAGCTTTCTTT
TRBJ1-4 | . | TRBV7-9 | TRBD1 | CASSGRQGFRVATNEKLFF | TGTGCCAGCAGCGGGCGACAGGGTTTTCGGGTTGCAACTAATGAAAAACTGTTTTTT
TRBJ2-5 | . | TRBV7-7 | . | CASSLGSEGQETQYF | TGTGCTAGCAGCTTAGGGTCCGAAGGCCAAGAGACCCAGTACTTC
TRBJ1-5 | . | TRBV20-1 | . | CSAGDQPQHF | TGCAGTGCAGGGGATCAGCCCCAGCATTTT
TRBJ2-7 | . | TRBV19 | TRBD2 | CASRPSGRAPGEQYF | TGTGCCAGTAGGCCCAGCGGGAGAGCACCTGGCGAGCAGTACTTC
TRBJ2-7 | . | TRBV27 | . | CASSLTSGLPAYEQYF | TGTGCCAGCAGTTTAACATCAGGGCTTCCGGCCTACGAGCAGTACTTC
TRBJ2-7 | . | TRBV27 | TRBD1 | CASSRRVTGTGMYEQYF | TGTGCCAGCAGTCGGCGGGTAACCGGGACAGGGATGTACGAGCAGTACTTC
TRBJ1-3 | . | TRBV30 | . | CASLNGGSGNTIYF | TGTGCCTCCCTAAATGGGGGCTCTGGAAACACCATATATTTT
TRBJ2-3 | . | TRBV28 | TRBD2 | CASRRGTRSDTQYF | TGTGCCAGCAGGCGCGGGACTAGGTCAGATACGCAGTATTTT
TRBJ2-3 | few | TRBV5-4 | TRBD2 | CASRVEASGATDTQYF | TGTGCCAGCCGGGTTGAGGCGAGCGGGGCCACAGATACGCAGTATTTT
TRBJ2-3 | . | TRBV4-1 | . | CASSQDRGAGQYPGTQYF | TGCGCCAGCAGCCAAGATAGGGGCGCAGGACAGTACCCCGGTACGCAGTATTTT
TRBJ2-6 | once | TRBV5-1 | . | CASSLVESGANVLTF | TGCGCCAGCAGCTTGGTGGAGTCTGGGGCCAACGTCCTGACTTTC
TRBJ1-5 | . | TRBV30 | . | CAWSLGVGQPQHF | TGTGCCTGGAGTTTGGGCGTAGGTCAGCCCCAGCATTTT
TRBJ1-3 | . | TRBV2 | . | CASSADDLSGNTIYF | TGTGCCAGCAGTGCTGACGATCTCTCTGGAAACACCATATATTTT
TRBJ1-1 | . | TRBV6-5 | TRBD1 | CASSSRTGDTEAFF | TGTGCCAGCAGTTCCCGGACAGGAGACACTGAAGCTTTCTTT